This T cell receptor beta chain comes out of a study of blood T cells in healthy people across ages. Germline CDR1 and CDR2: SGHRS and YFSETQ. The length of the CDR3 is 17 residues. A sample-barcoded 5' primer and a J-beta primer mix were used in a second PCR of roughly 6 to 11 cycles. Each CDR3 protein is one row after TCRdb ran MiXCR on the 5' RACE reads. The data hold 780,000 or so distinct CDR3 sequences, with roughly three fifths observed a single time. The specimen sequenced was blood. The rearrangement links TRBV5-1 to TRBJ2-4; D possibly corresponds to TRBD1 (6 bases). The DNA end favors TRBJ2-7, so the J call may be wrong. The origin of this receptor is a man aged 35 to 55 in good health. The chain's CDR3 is CASSGDPGTWIPYEQYF. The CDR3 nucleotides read TGCGCCAGCAGCGGTGACCCCGGGACATGGATCCCCTACGAGCAGTACTTC.